The clone carrying this T cell receptor beta chain was found once. Regarding time point: after dendritic cell vaccination, including at tumor progression/relapse. Fresh-frozen tumor tissue and more than two years of survival data were available for all. The CDR3 consists of 15 residues. Trimming cost V 2 bases and J 2 bases; bases outside gene matches: 0. Germline V lookup: CDR1 MNHEY, CDR2 SMNVEV (reference sequence). The immunoSEQ assay amplified TCRB CDR3 from up to 2 ug DNA. The PCR used 60 V beta and 13 J beta primers. Clones were sequenced by immunoSEQ multiplex PCR, and TCRdb holds only the in-frame ones, with some missing. Of around 23,000 clones detected, 85% to 90% appear once; the ten largest clones hold 2.5% to 3%. This sample was included in a study of glioma-infiltrating T cells after dendritic cell vaccination.

This TCR was sampled from a human donor with glioblastoma. Sample: blood, taken after dendritic cell vaccination. The V and J genes are TRBV27 and TRBJ1-5; 10 bases align to TRBD1. CDR3 in DNA: TGTGCCAGCAGTTTAGGGACAGGGGGCAATCAGCCCCAGCATTTT. This sequence encodes CASSLGTGGNQPQHF.